This is a list of T cell receptor beta chains from one sample in a study of Ad26.COV2.S vaccination and SARS-CoV-2 variants. Sequenced by immunoSEQ multiplex PCR; TCRdb stores in-frame clones only, minus some. The repertoire has around 270,000 clones, roughly 89% of them found once; the top ten carry less than 3.5%. The sample was peripheral blood, taken in a trial of Ad26.COV2.S vaccine versus placebo. The receptors stem from a person between 18 and 65 years old who received the Ad26.COV2.S COVID-19 vaccine or a placebo. The CDR3 runs from the conserved cysteine through the conserved F or W. Each record gives: clone size, CDR3 length, J gene, V gene, D gene, CDR3 protein, CDR3 DNA. The D gene is left open where the match is weak. A clone size is listed for some rows: how often the clone was seen (once, few, many), or a class if it is expanded.

- | 13 | TRBJ2-7 | TRBV6-1 | - | CASSEVGAYEQYF | TGTGCCAGCAGTGAAGTAGGGGCCTACGAGCAGTACTTC
- | 14 | TRBJ2-4 | TRBV6-2/TRBV6-3 | - | CASSFDRSENIQYF | TGTGCCAGCAGTTTTGACAGGAGCGAAAACATTCAGTACTTC
- | 14 | TRBJ1-2 | TRBV6-1 | - | CASSESRRGYGYTF | TGTGCCAGCAGTGAGTCTAGAAGGGGGTATGGCTACACCTTC
- | 16 | TRBJ2-5 | TRBV19 | TRBD2 | CASSLGLAGGGETQYF | TGTGCCAGTAGTTTGGGACTAGCGGGAGGCGGAGAGACCCAGTACTTC
- | 14 | TRBJ2-5 | TRBV4-2 | - | CASSQSFGGETQYF | TGTGCCAGCAGCCAATCATTCGGCGGGGAGACCCAGTACTTC
- | 16 | TRBJ2-1 | TRBV4-2 | - | CASSQDHSTPDLEQFF | TGTGCCAGCAGCCAAGATCACTCGACCCCAGACCTGGAGCAGTTCTTC
once | 14 | TRBJ1-5 | TRBV6-2/TRBV6-3 | TRBD1 | CASSKTGGNQPQHF | TGTGCCAGCAGCAAGACAGGGGGAAATCAGCCCCAGCATTTT
- | 15 | TRBJ1-4 | TRBV6-5 | TRBD1 | CASSIRQGVGEKLFF | TGTGCCAGCAGTATTCGACAGGGTGTAGGTGAAAAACTGTTTTTT
- | 16 | TRBJ1-2 | TRBV7-9 | - | CASSFPGEDGDYGYTF | TGTGCCAGCAGCTTTCCGGGGGAGGATGGGGACTATGGCTACACCTTC
- | 14 | TRBJ2-7 | TRBV5-5 | - | CASSFSGAGNEQYF | TGTGCCAGCAGCTTCAGTGGCGCCGGGAACGAGCAGTACTTC
- | 15 | TRBJ2-5 | TRBV9 | TRBD2 | CASSVIAGPRETQYF | TGTGCCAGCAGCGTAATAGCGGGGCCGAGGGAGACCCAGTACTTC
- | 16 | TRBJ2-1 | TRBV6-2/TRBV6-3 | - | CASSYSGRGPYNEQFF | TGTGCCAGCAGTTACTCGGGGCGGGGGCCCTACAATGAGCAGTTCTTC
- | 11 | TRBJ2-1 | TRBV7-2 | - | CAVRFYNEQFF | TGTGCCGTCCGGTTCTACAATGAGCAGTTCTTC
few | 14 | TRBJ1-5 | TRBV7-9 | - | CASSLDSDNQPQHF | TGTGCCAGCAGCTTAGACTCAGACAATCAGCCCCAGCATTTT
few | 19 | TRBJ2-4 | TRBV4-2 | - | CASSQVGLGGRLAKNIQYF | TGTGCCAGCAGCCAAGTAGGTTTAGGAGGGAGATTAGCCAAAAACATTCAGTACTTC
- | 15 | TRBJ2-3 | TRBV6-6 | TRBD2 | CASLGLAGGKDTQYF | TGTGCCAGCCTTGGTCTAGCGGGAGGTAAAGATACGCAGTATTTT